This T cell receptor beta chain is from a study of CD4+ T cells in melanoma. A note on this clone: Its antigen is still unknown.

Study conclusions and caveats: CD8+ T cell, macrophage and B cell function reportedly correlated with neoantigen-specific CD4+ T cells. Diverse differentiation states were reported for melanoma neoantigen-specific CD4+ T cells.

From germline, CDR1 is KGHSH and CDR2 LQKENI. J lost 6 bases, V lost 2 bases, and 4 bases had no gene match. The CDR3 is 14 residues long. Sequencing used immunoSEQ multiplex PCR; TCRdb keeps in-frame clones, though not all of them. The repertoire consists of some 10,000 clones, with about 72% occurring once and the leading ten covering 16%. This clonotype was obtained from a human donor with melanoma. The chain has TRBV18 and TRBJ1-2; 9 bases align to TRBD1. The source material was cells from a culture (not recorded whether cultured in vitro). The CDR3 protein is CASSPTGGADGYTF. CDR3 nucleotide sequence: TGTGCCAGCTCACCAACAGGGGGCGCCGATGGCTACACCTTC.